This TCR beta chain was captured in a study of T-cell reconstitution after alpha-beta-depleted transplantation in children. Germline V gene sequence: CDR1 MDHEN, CDR2 SYDVKM. The CDR3 is made up of 15 amino acids. The TCRbeta library incorporated unique molecular identifiers. TCRdb called the PCR reads again in MiXCR, with one record for every CDR3 protein. The repertoire consists of about 400,000 distinct CDR3 sequences, with around 21% occurring once and the leading ten covering 3% to 4%. Concerning this clonotype: The junction departs from the called germline gene at one end, perhaps through a read error.

The TCR was taken from a human donor who donated a stem cell graft to a child with acute myeloid leukemia. This rearrangement joins TRBV28 to TRBJ2-1; D remains ambiguous. The sequencing here drew on PBMCs from the stem cell graft donor, taken from the stem cell graft. The CDR3 sequence: CARSFSGNSYNEQFF. CDR3 nucleotides: TGTGCCCGCAGTTTCAGTGGCAACAGCTACAATGAGCAGTTCTTC. Full variable domain (rest looked up from reference TRBV28 and TRBJ2-1): DVKVTQSSRYLVKRTGEKVFLECVQDMDHENMFWYRQDPGLGLRLIYFSYDVKMKEKGDIPEGYSVSREKKERFSLILESASTNQTSMYLCARSFSGNSYNEQFFGPGTRLTVL.